One sample yielded the 23 T cell receptor beta chains listed below, sequenced in a study of T cells in localized non-small cell lung cancer (dated by TCRdb to about 2020). Library preparation used the immunoSEQ multiplex PCR assay. TCRdb stores this immuneACCESS table with in-frame sequences only. Part of the clones is absent; in the studies checked, under half of the shortfall reflects unresolved V genes, and no reason is known for the rest. This sample gives 2,900 or so clones in total; 25% to 30% of them show up just once. The ten most abundant clones make up approximately 23% of the sample. Sequenced here: lung tumor tissue, sampled before any cancer treatment. The receptors here all came from a male donor at least 60 years old with stage II squamous cell lung carcinoma.

The DNA of the CDR3 is TGCGCCAGCAATCGGGACGGTGAAGATACGCAGTATTTT. Encoded protein: CASNRDGEDTQYF. The chain is built from TRBV1 and TRBJ2-3. TRBV1 is annotated as a pseudogene. The CDR3 spans 13 residues.

The chain joins TRBV11-3 to TRBJ1-3; 7 bases agree with TRBD1. Losses at the gene ends were 5 bases for V and 0 bases for J; bases not matched to a gene: 7. Germline assignment: CDR1 SGHNT and CDR2 YENEEA. CDR3 length equals 16 residues. In DNA form, the CDR3 reads TGTGCCAGCAGCAAAGAGGGACAGATCTCTGGAAACACCATATATTTT. It encodes CASSKEGQISGNTIYF.

The J gene is TRBJ1-5, the V gene TRBV6-7; D call uncertain. TRBV6-7 is filed as an ORF, its function uncertain. With 7 bases removed from V and 1 base from J, the gap between germline ends came to 2 bases. This CDR3 is built from 11 residues. CDR3 DNA: TGTGCCAGCACCAGCAATCAGCCCCAGCATTTT. Translation gives CASTSNQPQHF.

The rearrangement uses TRBV9 and TRBJ2-7; D not resolved. The CDR3 loop spans 13 amino acids. Looked up from germline, CDR1 is SGDLS and CDR2 is YYNGEE. With 0 bases removed from V and 3 bases from J, the gap between germline ends came to 7 bases. The CDR3 DNA follows: TGTGCCAGCAGCGTAGAACCGGGCTACGAGCAGTACTTC. Its translation is CASSVEPGYEQYF.

The chain is built from TRBV18 and TRBJ2-3; no clear D gene. CDR1 and CDR2 (germline): KGHSH, LQKENI. Trimming stripped 0 bases from V and 4 bases from J, with 8 bases between. The CDR3 contains 14 residues. The CDR3 loop is CASSPPPPADTQYF. Written as DNA, the CDR3 is TGTGCCAGCTCACCACCGCCCCCCGCAGATACGCAGTATTTT.

The chain couples TRBV6-8 to TRBJ2-2, with TRBD2 matching over 11 bases. The CDR3 runs to 17 residues. Per germline, CDR1 MNHGY and CDR2 SAAAGT. J was trimmed by 5 bases and V by 6 bases; bases with no gene match: 11. In DNA, the CDR3 is TGTGCCAGCAGGGGCGCACTAGCGGGAGTAGAGACCGGGGAGCTGTTTTTT. Its protein is CASRGALAGVETGELFF.

This chain uses TRBV10-2 with TRBJ1-5; D possibly corresponds to TRBD1 (5 bases). Trimming stripped 2 bases from V and 7 bases from J, with 9 bases between. This CDR3 contains 13 residues. Germline V lookup: CDR1 WSHSY, CDR2 SAAADI. In DNA, the CDR3 is TGCGCCAGCAGTGAGGGGGCGCGACAGCCCCAGCATTTT. Amino acid sequence: CASSEGARQPQHF.

The gene calls are TRBV30 and TRBJ1-4; D gene uncertain. Per the germline V gene, CDR1 is GTSNPN and CDR2 is SVGIG (reference sequence). The CDR3 contains 11 residues. V was cut by 5 bases and J by 5 bases, with 6 bases left in between. The CDR3 reads CAWGPNEKLFF. CDR3 nucleotides: TGTGCCTGGGGACCAAATGAAAAACTGTTTTTT. Using reference TRBV30 and TRBJ1-4 for the parts outside the CDR3, the full variable domain is SQTIHQWPATLVQPVGSPLSLECTVEGTSNPNLYWYRQAAGRGLQLLFYSVGIGQISSEVPQNLSASRPQDRQFILSSKKLLLSDSGFYLCAWGPNEKLFFGSGTQLSVL.

This rearrangement joins TRBV18 to TRBJ2-7, with D perhaps TRBD1 (6 bases). The CDR3 sequence is 13 residues long. Germline V gives CDR1 KGHSH, CDR2 LQKENI. Deletions cut 2 bases from V and 6 bases from J, with 11 bases between. This chain's CDR3 is CASSPSGAGEQYF. In DNA form, the CDR3 reads TGTGCCAGCTCACCATCAGGGGCTGGCGAGCAGTACTTC.

This clone occurred a few times. The chain is built from TRBV28 and TRBJ2-1, with a possible D match to TRBD1 (5 bases). V was trimmed by 3 bases and J by 7 bases, leaving 7 bases between them. Per germline, CDR1 MDHEN and CDR2 SYDVKM. The CDR3 spans 12 residues. CDR3 bases: TGTGCCAGCAGTTTGCAGGGTAATGAGCAGTTCTTC. It translates to CASSLQGNEQFF. Complete variable domain (other parts from reference TRBV28 and TRBJ2-1): DVKVTQSSRYLVKRTGEKVFLECVQDMDHENMFWYRQDPGLGLRLIYFSYDVKMKEKGDIPEGYSVSREKKERFSLILESASTNQTSMYLCASSLQGNEQFFGPGTRLTVL.

V usage is TRBV11-3 and J usage is TRBJ2-7, with 7 bases aligning to TRBD1. The CDR3 is 15 residues long. Germline trimming cut 5 bases from V and 3 bases from J; bases unmatched to any gene: 10. Germline V gene sequence: CDR1 SGHNT, CDR2 YENEEA. The CDR3: CASSPGTVYIYEQYF. CDR3 in DNA: TGTGCCAGCAGCCCGGGGACAGTTTATATCTACGAGCAGTACTTC.

The J gene is TRBJ1-2, the V gene TRBV30; no clear D. V was pared by 2 bases and J by 8 bases, with 9 bases between. This CDR3 spans 11 amino acids. The germline CDR1 and CDR2 sequences are GTSNPN and SVGIG (reference sequence). For the CDR3, the DNA is TGTGCCTGGAGTCGAGGGATCGGCTACACCTTC. It is translated as CAWSRGIGYTF.

This clone has more than one count but fewer than ten. The chain has TRBV6-8 and TRBJ1-2; 9 bases are shared with TRBD1. The CDR3 totals 13 residues. Germline lookup yields CDR1 MNHGY and CDR2 SAAAGT. V shed 10 bases and J 4 bases; nucleotides not matched to a gene: 7. The CDR3 nucleotides read TGTGCCACTCTACAGGGGGCCACCTATGGCTACACCTTC. It is translated as CATLQGATYGYTF.

This clone has only a few counts. The chain joins TRBV12-5 to TRBJ1-5, with D unresolved. The CDR3 runs to 11 residues. V lost 6 bases and J 4 bases, leaving 4 bases between the germline ends. In germline, CDR1 is LGHNT, CDR2 FRNRAP. The CDR3 is CASGRNQPQHF. The CDR3 bases are TGTGCTAGTGGCAGGAATCAGCCCCAGCATTTT. Filled out from reference TRBV12-5 and TRBJ1-5, the complete variable domain reads DARVTQTPRHKVTEMGQEVTMRCQPILGHNTVFWYRQTMMQGLELLAYFRNRAPLDDSGMPKDRFSAEMPDATLATLKIQPSEPRDSAVYFCASGRNQPQHFGDGTRLSIL.

The rearrangement uses TRBV19 and TRBJ1-4; D is unclear. V was shortened by 7 bases and J by 7 bases, with 16 bases between the two germline ends. CDR3 length equals 14 residues. Germline values: CDR1 LNHDA, CDR2 SQIVND (reference sequence). In DNA, the CDR3 is TGTGCCAGTACCTTGTTAGTCGCCCGTGAAAAACTGTTTTTT. Amino acids: CASTLLVAREKLFF. The full variable domain, its missing parts supplied by reference TRBV19 and TRBJ1-4, is DGGITQSPKYLFRKEGQNVTLSCEQNLNHDAMYWYRQDPGQGLRLIYYSQIVNDFQKGDIAEGYSVSREKKESFPLTVTSAQKNPTAFYLCASTLLVAREKLFFGSGTQLSVL.

On this clone: Since a far larger clone is one base different, this is likely a read error. The chain employs TRBV11-3 and TRBJ2-2; D is perhaps TRBD2 (6 bases). The CDR3 contains 15 residues. Trimming removed 5 bases from V and 4 bases from J, with 14 bases in between. Germline V lookup: CDR1 SGHNT, CDR2 YENEEA. The CDR3: CASSAMMTSTGELFF. The CDR3 coding sequence is TGTGCCAGCAGCGCTATGATGACTAGCACCGGGGAGCTGTTTTTT.

The chain recombines TRBV9 with TRBJ2-1, with D possibly being TRBD2 (6 bases). In germline, CDR1 is SGDLS, CDR2 YYNGEE. The CDR3 consists of 16 residues. Trimming stripped 4 bases from V and 1 base from J, with 15 bases between. The CDR3 DNA reads as TGTGCCAGCAGCCTTGGGGGGATCAGGTCCTACAATGAGCAGTTCTTC. It translates to CASSLGGIRSYNEQFF.

The chain uses TRBV28 and TRBJ2-1; D is uncertain. CDR1 is MDHEN, CDR2 SYDVKM, per germline. V was shortened by 6 bases and J by 8 bases, with 17 bases between the two germline ends. The CDR3 totals 14 residues. Here the CDR3 DNA reads TGTGCCAGCAGATCCTCTTCTTACCAGGATGAGCAGTTCTTC. This sequence encodes CASRSSSYQDEQFF.

This sequence joins TRBV7-4 and TRBJ2-7; D ambiguous. Germline assignment: CDR1 SGHVT and CDR2 SQSDAQ. V lost 5 bases to trimming and J lost 1 base, with 12 bases between them. The CDR3 runs 14 residues. CDR3 in amino acids: CASSRKGRSYEQYF. The CDR3 DNA sequence: TGTGCCAGCAGCAGGAAAGGCAGATCCTACGAGCAGTACTTC.

This clone was counted between two and nine times. The J gene is TRBJ1-1, the V gene TRBV9; D remains unclear. This CDR3 has 14 amino acids. V was cut by 0 bases and J by 4 bases, with 10 bases left in between. Looked up from germline, CDR1 is SGDLS and CDR2 is YYNGEE. This chain's CDR3 is CASSVAGTSTEAFF. In DNA, the CDR3 is TGTGCCAGCAGCGTAGCGGGCACCAGCACTGAAGCTTTCTTT.

For the CDR3, the DNA is TGTGCCAGCTCACCATCTTCGGCAGATACGCAGTATTTT. Residues: CASSPSSADTQYF. This chain uses TRBV18 with TRBJ2-3; D uncertain. Germline CDR1 KGHSH, CDR2 LQKENI. V lost 2 bases to trimming and J lost 4 bases, with 7 bases between them. This CDR3 is 13 amino acids long.

This chain uses TRBV10-2 with TRBJ1-3, with D possibly TRBD1 on 5 matching bases. Germline V gene lookup returns CDR1 WSHSY and CDR2 SAAADI. The CDR3 covers 15 residues. V lost 0 bases and J 1 base, leaving 7 bases between the germline ends. The CDR3, as DNA: TGCGCCAGCAGTGAGTCGGCAGGGTCTGGAAACACCATATATTTT. It yields the protein CASSESAGSGNTIYF.

The rearrangement uses TRBV6-9 and TRBJ1-1; D is ambiguous. V dropped 5 bases and J dropped 6 bases, with 16 bases sitting between them. CDR1 and CDR2 from the germline V gene are MNHGY and SVAAGI. This CDR3 has 14 residues. The CDR3 DNA sequence: TGTGCCAGCAGTCCCCGCGGACCCGGGGCTGAAGCTTTCTTT. It translates to CASSPRGPGAEAFF.